This TCR beta chain was documented in a study of cytomegalovirus exposure and HLA in healthy donors. Study conclusions and caveats: Immune exposure information comprised only CMV serostatus.

CDR3 size: 16 residues. The germline gives CDR1 SGHAT, CDR2 FQNNGV. Trimming removed 5 bases from V and 1 base from J, with 15 bases in between. Primers for the PCR totalled 60 Vbeta and 13 Jbeta. Using immunoSEQ multiplex PCR, the repertoire was profiled, and TCRdb retains in-frame clones only, with some absent. The repertoire consists of approximately 73,000 clones, with 60% to 85% occurring once and the leading ten covering approximately 13%. Details on this clone: Its antigen is not identified.

This receptor was taken from a man between 65 and 85 years old in good health and CMV-seronegative. The V call is TRBV11-2, the J call TRBJ1-3; no reliable D call. Source material: PBMCs. The CDR3 DNA reads as TGTGCCAGCAGCCCTCGGGGAGGAGTGTCTGGAAACACCATATATTTT. Translating gives CASSPRGGVSGNTIYF.